The sequence of this TCR beta chain was determined in a study of cytomegalovirus exposure and HLA in healthy donors. Vbeta (60) and Jbeta (13) primers were used in the PCR. Produced via immunoSEQ multiplex PCR; TCRdb's table is partial and in-frame only. The table includes 65,000 to 95,000 clones, 75% detected once. Comment on this clone: What it recognizes is unknown.

Germline V CDR1 and CDR2: LNHDA, SQIVND (reference sequence). V lost 5 bases, J lost 1 base, and 10 bases stayed unmatched. The CDR3 runs 16 residues. Overall study findings and caveats: The investigators catalogued 164 TCR beta chains as cytomegalovirus-associated. Using a false discovery rate of 0.05, a later analysis showed that approximately 18,000 TCR beta sequences were associated with HLA alleles.

Sequenced input: PBMCs. This TCR came from a man between 70 and 80 years old in good health and CMV-seronegative. The J gene is TRBJ1-1, the V gene TRBV19; 7 nucleotides align to TRBD1. CDR3 DNA sequence: TGTGCCAGTAGTCACAGGGGACGGAATTCGAACACTGAAGCTTTCTTT. Protein product: CASSHRGRNSNTEAFF.